These 21 T cell receptor beta chains originate from one sample sequenced in a study of cytomegalovirus exposure and HLA in healthy donors. Primers: 60 Vbeta forward and 13 Jbeta reverse. TCRdb's table, derived via immunoSEQ multiplex PCR, lists solely in-frame clones and lacks some. The sample lists approximately 70,000 clones, around 78% occurring once. The sample comprised PBMCs. The receptor source for this set is a man in his forties in good health and CMV-seronegative.

CDR3 region: CASSFGVGSGNTIYF. The CDR3, as DNA: TGTGCCAGCAGCTTTGGAGTAGGCTCTGGAAACACCATATATTTT. This chain connects TRBV7-2 to TRBJ1-3, with D unclear. The germline V and J ends were trimmed by 3 bases and 0 bases, with 9 bases remaining between them. There are 15 residues in the CDR3. Germline CDR1 reads SGHTA; CDR2 reads FQGNSA.

The rearrangement joins TRBV18 to TRBJ2-5, with TRBD1 as a possible D gene (6 bases). Near its end, the DNA agrees better with TRBJ2-7, so the J call may be wrong. Germline CDR1 reads KGHSH; CDR2 reads LQKENI. CDR3 length: 13 amino acids. For the CDR3, the DNA is TGTGCCAGCTCACCGACACAGGGCACCGAGCAGTACTTC. This codes for CASSPTQGTEQYF.

The chain uses TRBV7-9 and TRBJ2-1; 7 positions agree with TRBD2. Germline V lookup: CDR1 SEHNR, CDR2 FQNEAQ (reference sequence). The CDR3 runs 13 residues. V trimming: 5 bases; J trimming: 12 bases; junction bases outside the gene matches: 10. CDR3 residues: CASSDIGREVQFF. The CDR3, as DNA: TGTGCCAGCAGCGATATCGGTCGGGAGGTGCAGTTCTTC.

About this clone itself: This sample includes further DNA sequences coding for the same CDR3. The V call is TRBV19, the J call TRBJ1-4; 7 bases map to TRBD1. V lost 5 bases, J lost 7 bases, and 13 bases stayed unmatched. The germline CDR1 and CDR2 sequences are LNHDA and SQIVND (reference sequence). This CDR3 spans 16 amino acids. CDR3 sequence: CASSAPRRGPVEKLFF. As DNA, the CDR3 is TGTGCCAGTAGTGCCCCGCGTAGGGGGCCGGTTGAAAAACTGTTTTTT.

The chain combines TRBV5-1 with TRBJ2-2; tentatively, D is TRBD2 (5 bases). CDR1 is SGHRS and CDR2 is YFSETQ in the germline V gene. The ends were cut back, 1 base at V and 6 bases at J, with 7 bases in the middle. CDR3 length equals 13 residues. The chain's CDR3 is CASSLPGAGELFF. The CDR3 DNA follows: TGCGCCAGCAGCTTGCCCGGGGCCGGGGAGCTGTTTTTT.

The genes are TRBV11-2 and TRBJ2-7; possibly TRBD2 for D (6 bases). CDR1 is SGHAT and CDR2 is FQNNGV in the germline V gene. The CDR3 is 14 amino acids. With 3 bases removed from V and 3 bases from J, the gap between germline ends came to 12 bases. The CDR3, as DNA: TGTGCCAGCAGCTTTCTCAGCGGGTTCTACGAGCAGTACTTC. The encoded protein is CASSFLSGFYEQYF.

This clone was counted between two and nine times. The chain joins TRBV28 to TRBJ2-7; D unresolved. V lost 5 bases and J 2 bases, leaving 10 bases between the germline ends. Per germline, CDR1 MDHEN and CDR2 SYDVKM. The CDR3 has 13 amino acids. CDR3 nucleotides: TGTGCCAGCAGTCTACTAAGTCCCTACGAGCAGTACTTC. Encoded protein: CASSLLSPYEQYF.

This clone occurred a few times. The rearrangement links TRBV14 to TRBJ2-3, with 8 bases identical to TRBD2. Germline lookup yields CDR1 SGHDN and CDR2 FVKESK. This CDR3 region has 17 residues. J gave up 3 bases and V 0 bases, and 8 bases lay outside the gene matches. The CDR3 spells CASSQELSGLATDTQYF. CDR3 nucleotide sequence: TGTGCCAGCAGCCAAGAACTATCAGGACTAGCAACAGATACGCAGTATTTT.

This chain connects TRBV10-3 to TRBJ1-2, with D unresolved. This CDR3 spans 16 amino acids. The germline V gene has CDR1 ENHRY and CDR2 SYGVKD. The V gene lost 0 bases and the J gene lost 5 bases, with 16 bases spanning the gap. The CDR3 sequence is CAISESQTTIWYGYTF. In DNA, the CDR3 is TGTGCCATCAGTGAGTCTCAGACAACCATTTGGTATGGCTACACCTTC.

Only one count was recorded for this clone. The rearrangement joins TRBV7-6 to TRBJ2-5; 9 bases align to TRBD1. TRBJ2-7 matches the DNA end more closely, so the J call is doubtful. The CDR3 spans 16 residues. Per germline, CDR1 SGHVS and CDR2 FNYEAQ. The CDR3 nucleotides are TGTGCCAGCAGCTTAGAGGCCGGGACAGGGAGTTTCGAGCAGTACTTC. Translated: CASSLEAGTGSFEQYF.

Details on this clone: Relative to the germline gene, one junction end is altered; a read error may explain this. The chain has TRBV10-1 and TRBJ1-1, with TRBD1 identical over 7 bases. There are 15 residues in the CDR3. CDR1 and CDR2 from the germline V gene are WNHNN and SYGVQD (reference sequence). The CDR3 loop reads CTSSGTFTGVTEAFF. DNA of the CDR3: TGCACCAGCAGTGGTACTTTCACAGGGGTAACTGAAGCTTTCTTT.

The gene calls are TRBV28 and TRBJ2-2; 9 nucleotides align to TRBD2. V was pared by 6 bases and J by 4 bases, with 6 bases of the junction left unmatched. The germline gives CDR1 MDHEN, CDR2 SYDVKM. CDR3 length: 15 residues. CDR3 DNA: TGTGCCAGCAGCCTCCGACTAGCGGTCACCGGGGAGCTGTTTTTT. As protein: CASSLRLAVTGELFF.

CDR3 region: CASSQDRSRGPDEKLFF. In DNA, the CDR3 is TGTGCCAGCAGCCAAGATCGGAGTAGGGGCCCGGACGAAAAACTGTTTTTT. The genes are TRBV9 and TRBJ1-4, with D perhaps matching TRBD1 (5 bases). The CDR3 is 17 amino acids. The germline gives CDR1 SGDLS, CDR2 YYNGEE. V gave up 4 bases and J gave up 8 bases, with 24 bases separating them.

V is TRBV6-1 and J is TRBJ2-1; TRBD2 matches 10 bases. This CDR3 region has 15 residues. Germline V gene data show CDR1 as MNHNS and CDR2 as SASEGT. The J segment lost 10 bases and the V segment lost 0 bases, leaving 6 bases of the junction unmatched. The CDR3, as DNA: TGTGCCAGCAGTGAAGCGGCTAGCGGGAGAGGCGAGCAGTTCTTC. It yields the protein CASSEAASGRGEQFF.

This rearrangement joins TRBV12-5 to TRBJ1-1, with D possibly TRBD1 on 6 matching bases. Germline V gives CDR1 LGHNT, CDR2 FRNRAP. Trimming removed 6 bases from V and 0 bases from J, with 11 bases in between. The CDR3 is 14 amino acids. DNA of the CDR3: TGTGCTAGTGGGCAGACAGGAGTGAACACTGAAGCTTTCTTT. Amino acids: CASGQTGVNTEAFF.

Worth noting for this clone: The sample has other DNA sequences that encode this CDR3 too. The chain is built from TRBV27 and TRBJ2-7; 12 nucleotides align to TRBD1. V was clipped by 6 bases and J by 4 bases; unmatched bases: 7. The CDR3 is 15 residues long. CDR1 is MNHEY and CDR2 is SMNVEV in the germline V gene (reference sequence). CDR3 in DNA: TGTGCCAGCAGCCTCCGGGACAGGGGGCTTTACGAGCAGTACTTC. It yields the protein CASSLRDRGLYEQYF.

Only one count was recorded for this clone. The chain employs TRBV4-2 and TRBJ2-6, with TRBD2 as a possible D gene (5 bases). Between the trimmed V and J ends, which lost 0 bases and 11 bases, there was a span of 17 bases. CDR1 is LGHNA and CDR2 is YNFKEQ in the germline V gene. The CDR3 is 16 amino acids. The CDR3 region is CASSQDRASGSHVLTF. CDR3 coding DNA: TGTGCCAGCAGCCAAGATCGCGCTTCGGGGTCCCACGTCCTGACTTTC.

The V gene is TRBV5-1, the J gene TRBJ2-6, with 8 bases aligning to TRBD1. There are 18 residues in the CDR3. Germline-derived CDR1 and CDR2 are SGHRS and YFSETQ. V lost 1 base, J lost 2 bases, and 8 bases stayed unmatched. CDR3 bases: TGCGCCAGCAGCTTGTATCCAGGGGGCTCAGCTGGGGCCAACGTCCTGACTTTC. This sequence encodes CASSLYPGGSAGANVLTF.

This chain links TRBV2 with TRBJ1-2; 8 bases are shared with TRBD1. The germline gives CDR1 SNHLY, CDR2 FYNNEI. With V trimmed by 5 bases and J by 0 bases, 2 bases remained unmatched. The CDR3 runs 14 residues. In DNA form, the CDR3 reads TGTGCCAGCAGTCTGGACAGGGCTAACTATGGCTACACCTTC. This gives the protein CASSLDRANYGYTF.

The chain uses TRBV9 and TRBJ1-3; possible D gene TRBD1, 5 bases. Germline-derived CDR1 and CDR2 are SGDLS and YYNGEE. CDR3 length: 14 amino acids. The germline V and J ends were trimmed by 3 bases and 0 bases, with 7 bases remaining between them. The CDR3 region is CASSADSSGNTIYF. In nucleotides, the CDR3 is TGTGCCAGCAGCGCCGACAGCTCTGGAAACACCATATATTTT.

The chain is built from TRBV18 and TRBJ1-2; D perhaps matches TRBD1 (5 bases). CDR1 KGHSH and CDR2 LQKENI come from the germline V gene. Trimming left V 3 bases short and J 2 bases short, with 10 bases between. This CDR3 contains 14 residues. This CDR3 reads CASSPETANYGYTF. In nucleotides, the CDR3 is TGTGCCAGCTCACCTGAGACAGCAAACTATGGCTACACCTTC.